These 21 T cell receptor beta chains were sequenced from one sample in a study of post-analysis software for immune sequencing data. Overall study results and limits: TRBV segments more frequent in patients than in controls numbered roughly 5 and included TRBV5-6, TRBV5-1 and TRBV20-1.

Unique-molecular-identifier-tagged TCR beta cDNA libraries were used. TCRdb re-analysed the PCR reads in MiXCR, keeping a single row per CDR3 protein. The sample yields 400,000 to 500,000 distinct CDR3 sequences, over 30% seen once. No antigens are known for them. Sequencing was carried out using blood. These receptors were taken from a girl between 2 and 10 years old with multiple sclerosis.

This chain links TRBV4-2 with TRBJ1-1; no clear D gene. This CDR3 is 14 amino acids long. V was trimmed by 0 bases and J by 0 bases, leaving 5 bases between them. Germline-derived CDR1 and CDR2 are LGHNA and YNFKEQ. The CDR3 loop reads CASSQDRLNTEAFF. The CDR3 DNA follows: TGTGCCAGCAGCCAAGACAGATTGAACACTGAAGCTTTCTTT.

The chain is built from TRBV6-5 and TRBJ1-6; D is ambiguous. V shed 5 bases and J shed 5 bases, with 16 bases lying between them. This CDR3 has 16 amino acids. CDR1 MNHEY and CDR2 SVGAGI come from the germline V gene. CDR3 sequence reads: CASSTGVGWDNSPLHF. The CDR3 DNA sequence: TGTGCCAGCAGTACTGGGGTCGGCTGGGATAATTCACCCCTCCACTTT.

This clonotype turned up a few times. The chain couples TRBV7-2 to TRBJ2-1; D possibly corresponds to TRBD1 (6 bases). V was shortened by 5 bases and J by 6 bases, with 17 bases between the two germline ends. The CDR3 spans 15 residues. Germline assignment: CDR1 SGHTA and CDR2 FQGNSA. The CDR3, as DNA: TGTGCCAGCAGCCGTCAGGGGTTCAGTTCCAATGAGCAGTTCTTC. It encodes CASSRQGFSSNEQFF.

CDR3 sequence: CASSSTGFRTDTQYF. CDR3 bases: TGCGCCAGCAGCTCTACAGGTTTTCGCACAGATACGCAGTATTTT. The V gene is TRBV5-1, the J gene TRBJ2-3; D perhaps matches TRBD1 (5 bases). Germline-derived CDR1 and CDR2 are SGHRS and YFSETQ. V was cut by 3 bases and J by 1 base, with 12 bases left in between. The CDR3 is 15 residues long.

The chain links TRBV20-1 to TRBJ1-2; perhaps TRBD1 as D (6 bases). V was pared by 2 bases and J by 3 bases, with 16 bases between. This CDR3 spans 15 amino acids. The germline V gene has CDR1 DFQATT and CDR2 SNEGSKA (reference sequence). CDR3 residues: CSARSCRTDDYGYTF. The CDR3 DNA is TGCAGTGCTAGATCATGCCGGACAGATGACTATGGCTACACCTTC.

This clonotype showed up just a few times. CDR3 DNA: TGCAGTGCTAGAGGGACAGGGCAGAACACTGAAGCTTTCTTT. Translated, it gives CSARGTGQNTEAFF. The V gene is TRBV20-1, the J gene TRBJ1-1; 8 bases match TRBD1. The germline gives CDR1 DFQATT, CDR2 SNEGSKA (reference sequence). This CDR3 is built from 14 residues. The ends lost 1 base at V and 1 base at J; junction bases unmatched: 2.

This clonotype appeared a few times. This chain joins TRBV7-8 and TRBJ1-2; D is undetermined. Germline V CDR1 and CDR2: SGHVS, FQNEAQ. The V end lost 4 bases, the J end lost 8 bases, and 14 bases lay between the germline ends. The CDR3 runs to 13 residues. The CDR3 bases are TGTGCCAGCAGCTACCCTCAAGGCGGGGGCTACACCTTC. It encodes CASSYPQGGGYTF.

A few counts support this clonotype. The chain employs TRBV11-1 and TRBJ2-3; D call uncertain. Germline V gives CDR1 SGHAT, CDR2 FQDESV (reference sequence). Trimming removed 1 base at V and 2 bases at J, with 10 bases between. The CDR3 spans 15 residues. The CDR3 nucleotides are TGTGCCAGCAGCTTAGGGGCCGGACCCACAGATACGCAGTATTTT. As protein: CASSLGAGPTDTQYF.

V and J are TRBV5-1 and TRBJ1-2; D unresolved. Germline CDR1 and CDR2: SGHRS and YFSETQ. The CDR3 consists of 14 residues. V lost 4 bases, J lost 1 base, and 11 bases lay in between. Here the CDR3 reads CASSPQGSNYGYTF. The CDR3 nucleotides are TGCGCCAGCAGCCCCCAAGGGAGTAACTATGGCTACACCTTC.

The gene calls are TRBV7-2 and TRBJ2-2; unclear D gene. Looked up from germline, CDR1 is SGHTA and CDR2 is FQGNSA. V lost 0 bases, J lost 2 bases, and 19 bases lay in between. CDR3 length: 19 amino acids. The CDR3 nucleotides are TGTGCCAGCAGCTTAGCGAGGTTCTCCGGCCACCAAAACACCGGGGAGCTGTTTTTT. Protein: CASSLARFSGHQNTGELFF.

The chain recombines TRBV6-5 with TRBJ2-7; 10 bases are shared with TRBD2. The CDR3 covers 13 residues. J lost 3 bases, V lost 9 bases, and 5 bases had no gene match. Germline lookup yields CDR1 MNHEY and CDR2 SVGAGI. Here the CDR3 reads CASSGGTFYEQYF. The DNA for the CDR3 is TGTGCCAGTAGCGGGGGGACCTTCTACGAGCAGTACTTC.

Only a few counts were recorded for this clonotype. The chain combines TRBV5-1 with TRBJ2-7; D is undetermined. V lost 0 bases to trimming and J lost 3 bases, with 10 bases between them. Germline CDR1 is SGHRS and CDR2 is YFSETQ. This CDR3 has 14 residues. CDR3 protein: CASSLGLYVYEQYF. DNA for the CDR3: TGCGCCAGCAGCTTGGGTTTGTACGTCTACGAGCAGTACTTC. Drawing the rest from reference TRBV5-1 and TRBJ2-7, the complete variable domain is KAGVTQTPRYLIKTRGQQVTLSCSPISGHRSVSWYQQTPGQGLQFLFEYFSETQRNKGNFPGRFSGRQFSNSRSEMNVSTLELGDSALYLCASSLGLYVYEQYFGPGTRLTVT.

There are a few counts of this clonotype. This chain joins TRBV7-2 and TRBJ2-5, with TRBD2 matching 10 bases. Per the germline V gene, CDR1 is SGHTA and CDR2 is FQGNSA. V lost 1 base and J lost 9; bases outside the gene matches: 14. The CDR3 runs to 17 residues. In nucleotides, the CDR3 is TGTGCCAGCAGCTTAGTGGTGGTTAGCGGGGGGTCTCGGGCCCAGTACTTC. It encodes CASSLVVVSGGSRAQYF.

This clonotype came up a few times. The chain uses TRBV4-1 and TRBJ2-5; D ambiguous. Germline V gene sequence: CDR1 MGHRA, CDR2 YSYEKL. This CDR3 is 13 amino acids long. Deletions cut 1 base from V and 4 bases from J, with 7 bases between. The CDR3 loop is CASSQVLGETQYF. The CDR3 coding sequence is TGCGCCAGCAGCCAAGTACTGGGAGAGACCCAGTACTTC.

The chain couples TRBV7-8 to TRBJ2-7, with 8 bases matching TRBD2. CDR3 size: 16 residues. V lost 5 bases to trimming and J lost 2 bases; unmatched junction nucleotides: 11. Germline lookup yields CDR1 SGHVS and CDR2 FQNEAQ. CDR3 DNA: TGTGCCAGCAGCACATCCGGGGGGGAGGCTCCCTACGAGCAGTACTTC. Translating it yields CASSTSGGEAPYEQYF.

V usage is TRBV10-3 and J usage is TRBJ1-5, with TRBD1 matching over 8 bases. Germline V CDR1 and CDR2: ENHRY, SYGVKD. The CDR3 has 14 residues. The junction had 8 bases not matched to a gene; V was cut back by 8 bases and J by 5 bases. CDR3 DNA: TGTGCCATCTCCAAGGACAGGGAAGATCAGCCCCAGCATTTT. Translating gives CAISKDREDQPQHF.

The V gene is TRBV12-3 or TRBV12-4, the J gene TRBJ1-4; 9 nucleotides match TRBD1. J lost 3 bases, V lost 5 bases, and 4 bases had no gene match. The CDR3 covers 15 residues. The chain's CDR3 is CASSVGTGSNEKLFF. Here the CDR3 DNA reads TGTGCCAGCAGTGTGGGGACAGGGTCTAATGAAAAACTGTTTTTT.

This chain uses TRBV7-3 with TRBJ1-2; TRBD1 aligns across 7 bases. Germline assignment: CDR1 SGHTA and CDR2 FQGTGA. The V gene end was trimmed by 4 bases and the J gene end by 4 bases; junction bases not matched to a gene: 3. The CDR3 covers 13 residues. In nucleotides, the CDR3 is TGTGCCAGCAGCTCATCAGGGGGCTATGGCTACACCTTC. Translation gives CASSSSGGYGYTF.

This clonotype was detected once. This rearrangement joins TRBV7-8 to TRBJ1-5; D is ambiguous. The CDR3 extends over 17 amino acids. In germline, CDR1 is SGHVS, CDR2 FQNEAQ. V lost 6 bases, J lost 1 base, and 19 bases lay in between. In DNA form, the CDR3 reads TGTGCCAGCAGTAATCAGCCGGGGATGTCCAGCAATCAGCCCCAGCATTTT. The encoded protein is CASSNQPGMSSNQPQHF.

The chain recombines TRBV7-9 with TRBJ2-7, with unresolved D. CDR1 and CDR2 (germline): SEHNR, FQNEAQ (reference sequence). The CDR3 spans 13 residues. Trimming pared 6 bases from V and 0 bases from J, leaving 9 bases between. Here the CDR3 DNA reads TGTGCCAGCAGGAGCAGATCCTCCTACGAGCAGTACTTC. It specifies CASRSRSSYEQYF.

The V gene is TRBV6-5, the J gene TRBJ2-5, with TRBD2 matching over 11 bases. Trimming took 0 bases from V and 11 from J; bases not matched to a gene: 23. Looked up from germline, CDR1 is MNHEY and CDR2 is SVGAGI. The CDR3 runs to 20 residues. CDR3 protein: CASSYSILAGVGGRGDEQYF. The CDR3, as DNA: TGTGCCAGCAGTTACTCGATACTAGCGGGGGTAGGGGGCCGCGGCGATGAGCAGTACTTC.